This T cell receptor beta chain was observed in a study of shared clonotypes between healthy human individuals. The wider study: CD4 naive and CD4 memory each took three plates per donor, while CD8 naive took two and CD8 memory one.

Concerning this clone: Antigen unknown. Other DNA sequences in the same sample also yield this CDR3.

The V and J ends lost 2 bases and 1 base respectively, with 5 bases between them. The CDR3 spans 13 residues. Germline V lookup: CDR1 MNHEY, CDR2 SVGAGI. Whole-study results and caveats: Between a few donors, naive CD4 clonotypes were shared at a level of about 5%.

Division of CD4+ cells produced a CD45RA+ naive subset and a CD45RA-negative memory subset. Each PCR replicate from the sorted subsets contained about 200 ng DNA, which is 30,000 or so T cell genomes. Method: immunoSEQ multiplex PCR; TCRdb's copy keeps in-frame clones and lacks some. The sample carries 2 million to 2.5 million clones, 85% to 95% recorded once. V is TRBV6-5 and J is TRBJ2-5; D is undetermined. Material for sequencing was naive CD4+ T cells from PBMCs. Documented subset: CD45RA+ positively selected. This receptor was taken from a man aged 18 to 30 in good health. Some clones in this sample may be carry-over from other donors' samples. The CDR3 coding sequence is TGTGCCAGCAGTTACCGTCGCCAAGAGACCCAGTACTTC. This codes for CASSYRRQETQYF.